Presented here are 19 T cell receptor beta chains from one specimen sequenced in a study of OX40 agonist ivuxolimab in advanced cancers. Assay used: immunoSEQ multiplex PCR; TCRdb lists only in-frame clones, some missing. The table records roughly 25,000 clones, 80% to 90% of them present only once. The sample was CD4+ or CD8+ T cells sorted from blood, taken in a trial of the OX40 agonist ivuxolimab. These TCRs come from an adult with an advanced solid tumor such as melanoma, head and neck, liver or kidney cancer.

The genes are TRBV4-1 and TRBJ2-2; the D gene is possibly TRBD2 (5 bases). Germline CDR1 reads MGHRA; CDR2 reads YSYEKL. The CDR3 runs to 15 residues. Trimming pared 5 bases from V and 4 bases from J, leaving 14 bases between. The CDR3 coding sequence is TGCGCCAGCAGCGTAGAGGGTCGCTCCACCGGGGAGCTGTTTTTT. This translates into CASSVEGRSTGELFF.

The chain employs TRBV4-3 and TRBJ1-3; D call uncertain. Trimming took 0 bases from V and 4 from J, leaving 10 bases between them. The CDR3 extends over 15 amino acids. CDR1 LGHNA and CDR2 YSLEER come from the germline V gene. The CDR3 protein is CASSQDLADGNTIYF. The DNA for the CDR3 is TGCGCCAGCAGCCAAGATCTGGCAGACGGAAACACCATATATTTT.

The chain couples TRBV11-2 to TRBJ1-3; 7 positions match TRBD1. The CDR3 has 17 amino acids. V was pared by 1 base and J by 0 bases, with 6 bases of the junction left unmatched. Looked up from germline, CDR1 is SGHAT and CDR2 is FQNNGV. The CDR3 sequence is CASSLVVQGSSGNTIYF. Here the CDR3 DNA reads TGTGCCAGCAGCTTAGTTGTACAGGGGAGCTCTGGAAACACCATATATTTT.

Turning to this clone: Other DNA variants within this sample encode the same CDR3. This rearrangement joins TRBV14 to TRBJ2-7; D is unclear. CDR1 is SGHDN, CDR2 FVKESK, per germline. Trimming shortened V by 0 bases and J by 0 bases, and 9 bases separated the two germline ends. The CDR3 length is 15 residues. CDR3 loop: CASSQDRISSYEQYF. In nucleotides, the CDR3 is TGTGCCAGCAGCCAAGACAGGATAAGCTCCTACGAGCAGTACTTC.

The chain employs TRBV4-2 and TRBJ2-5, with 10 positions matching TRBD2. Germline loops: CDR1 LGHNA, CDR2 YNFKEQ. The CDR3 sequence is 14 residues long. Germline trimming cut 4 bases from V and 3 bases from J; bases unmatched to any gene: 2. This chain's CDR3 is CASSRGLAEETQYF. Here the CDR3 DNA reads TGTGCCAGCAGCCGAGGACTAGCGGAAGAGACCCAGTACTTC.

J is TRBJ2-1 and V is TRBV7-9; D gene ambiguous. The V and J ends lost 5 bases and 6 bases respectively, with 8 bases between them. The CDR3 runs to 12 residues. The germline CDR1 and CDR2 sequences are SEHNR and FQNEAQ (reference sequence). The CDR3, as DNA: TGTGCCAGCAGCCCACAAGGCAATGAGCAGTTCTTC. Translating gives CASSPQGNEQFF.

This chain connects TRBV7-9 to TRBJ1-5, with 8 bases matching TRBD1. J was trimmed by 0 bases and V by 5 bases; bases with no gene match: 3. In germline, CDR1 is SEHNR, CDR2 FQNEAQ (reference sequence). CDR3 length: 15 amino acids. Here the CDR3 reads CASSRQGNSNQPQHF. As DNA, the CDR3 is TGTGCCAGCAGCAGACAGGGGAATAGCAATCAGCCCCAGCATTTT.

This clone came up once. The chain has TRBV2 and TRBJ1-6; unclear D gene. The CDR3 is made up of 13 amino acids. Germline V gene data show CDR1 as SNHLY and CDR2 as FYNNEI. Between the trimmed V and J ends, which lost 7 bases and 10 bases, there was a span of 14 bases. The CDR3 reads CASKEGIQSPLHF. Here the CDR3 DNA reads TGTGCCAGCAAGGAAGGGATTCAATCACCCCTCCACTTT.

The CDR3 loop reads CASRPGTGILGNTEAFF. In DNA, the CDR3 is TGCGCCAGCAGACCTGGGACAGGGATCCTAGGGAACACTGAAGCTTTCTTT. This sequence joins TRBV4-1 and TRBJ1-1; 9 bases match TRBD1. The V segment lost 6 bases and the J segment 1 base; nucleotides outside the gene matches: 12. This CDR3 is built from 17 residues. Germline values: CDR1 MGHRA, CDR2 YSYEKL.

This chain links TRBV27 with TRBJ2-1; 8 bases map to TRBD2. Germline V lookup: CDR1 MNHEY, CDR2 SMNVEV (reference sequence). With V trimmed by 4 bases and J by 4 bases, 3 bases remained unmatched. The CDR3 is 14 residues long. In DNA form, the CDR3 reads TGTGCCAGCAGTTCCGGACTAGCTTACAATGAGCAGTTCTTC. It is translated as CASSSGLAYNEQFF.

This chain uses TRBV7-6 with TRBJ2-1, with a weak D call TRBD1 (5 bases). Trimming removed 5 bases from V and 0 bases from J, with 17 bases in between. This CDR3 comprises 17 residues. Germline-derived CDR1 and CDR2 are SGHVS and FNYEAQ. Here the CDR3 DNA reads TGTGCCAGCAGCCGCCGTCCGACAGCTTCCTCCTACAATGAGCAGTTCTTC. Translating it yields CASSRRPTASSYNEQFF.

The chain carries TRBV18 and TRBJ1-6; 11 bases line up with TRBD1. There are 18 residues in the CDR3. J lost 7 bases, V lost 3 bases, and 11 bases had no gene match. CDR1 and CDR2 (germline): KGHSH, LQKENI. CDR3 loop: CASSPGQGEFLGNSPLHF. CDR3 DNA sequence: TGTGCCAGCTCACCGGGACAGGGGGAATTTTTAGGGAATTCACCCCTCCACTTT.

Note on this clone: A read error may account for a junction end that differs from germline. The rearrangement uses TRBV29-1 and TRBJ2-3; TRBD1 or TRBD2 may be the D gene (6 bases each). CDR3 size: 15 residues. In germline, CDR1 is SQVTM, CDR2 ANQGSEA. Here the CDR3 reads CSVEGGGRYTDTQCF. CDR3 bases: TGCAGCGTGGAGGGGGGAGGCAGATACACAGATACGCAGTGTTTT.

The J gene is TRBJ2-2, the V gene TRBV27, with D uncertain. CDR3 size: 16 residues. Trimming pared 1 base from V and 6 bases from J, leaving 15 bases between. CDR1 is MNHEY, CDR2 SMNVEV, per germline (reference sequence). CDR3 sequence reads: CASSLFSGSGPGELFF. In DNA form, the CDR3 reads TGTGCCAGCAGTTTATTTAGTGGGTCTGGACCCGGGGAGCTGTTTTTT.

The chain couples TRBV19 to TRBJ2-7, with 7 bases matching TRBD2. This CDR3 has 16 amino acids. The germline gives CDR1 LNHDA, CDR2 SQIVND (reference sequence). Trimming removed 6 bases from V and 5 bases from J; junction bases left unmatched: 16. This chain's CDR3 is CASSSPGLWSGNEQYF. CDR3 nucleotides: TGTGCCAGTAGCTCGCCGGGACTATGGTCGGGCAACGAGCAGTACTTC.

The CDR3 here is CASSLVYTEAFF. The CDR3, as DNA: TGTGCCAGCAGCTTAGTTTATACTGAAGCTTTCTTT. The chain carries TRBV7-8 and TRBJ1-1; D is unclear. The germline V and J ends were trimmed by 1 base and 5 bases, with 5 bases remaining between them. The CDR3 length is 12 residues. The germline V gene has CDR1 SGHVS and CDR2 FQNEAQ.

The rearrangement uses TRBV21-1 and TRBJ1-5; the table gives TRBD1 as D, unverified against the DNA. TRBV21-1 is reported as a pseudogene. CDR3 size: 17 residues. The CDR3 sequence: CASQDRGETYSNQPQHF. Here the CDR3 DNA reads TGTGCCAGCCAGGACAGGGGGGAAACTTATAGCAATCAGCCCCAGCATTTT.

The CDR3 DNA reads TGTGCCAGCAGCCATTGGGGGACAGGGTGGCCCGTCTCCGAGCAGTACTTC. Translated, it gives CASSHWGTGWPVSEQYF. The chain combines TRBV14 with TRBJ2-7; the match to TRBD1 covers 9 bases. The germline CDR1 and CDR2 sequences are SGHDN and FVKESK. This CDR3 has 17 residues. The trim removed 3 bases at V and 6 bases at J, leaving 15 bases unmatched.

This clone was observed a few times. The chain carries TRBV4-1 and TRBJ1-5, with D hard to call. CDR1 is MGHRA, CDR2 YSYEKL, per germline. The CDR3 sequence is 14 residues long. The V end was cut by 4 bases, the J end by 4 bases, with 11 bases between. CDR3 region: CASSPGQRNQPQHF. DNA for the CDR3: TGCGCCAGCAGCCCCGGTCAGCGGAATCAGCCCCAGCATTTT.